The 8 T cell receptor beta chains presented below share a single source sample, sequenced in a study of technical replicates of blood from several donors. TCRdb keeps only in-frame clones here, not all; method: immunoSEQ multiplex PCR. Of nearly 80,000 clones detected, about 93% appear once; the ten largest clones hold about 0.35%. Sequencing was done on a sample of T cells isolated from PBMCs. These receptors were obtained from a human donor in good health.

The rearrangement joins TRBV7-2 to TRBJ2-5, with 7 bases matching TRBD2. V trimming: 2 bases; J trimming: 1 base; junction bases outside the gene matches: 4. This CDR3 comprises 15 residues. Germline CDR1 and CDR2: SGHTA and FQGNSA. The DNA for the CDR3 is TGTGCCAGCAGCTTAAGTAGCGGGCTCCAAGAGACCCAGTACTTC. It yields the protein CASSLSSGLQETQYF.

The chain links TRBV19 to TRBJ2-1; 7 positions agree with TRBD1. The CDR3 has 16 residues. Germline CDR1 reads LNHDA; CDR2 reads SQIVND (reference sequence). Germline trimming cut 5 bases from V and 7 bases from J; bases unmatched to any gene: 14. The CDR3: CASSPYRDRYDNEQFF. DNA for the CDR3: TGTGCCAGTAGTCCTTACCGGGACAGATACGATAATGAGCAGTTCTTC.

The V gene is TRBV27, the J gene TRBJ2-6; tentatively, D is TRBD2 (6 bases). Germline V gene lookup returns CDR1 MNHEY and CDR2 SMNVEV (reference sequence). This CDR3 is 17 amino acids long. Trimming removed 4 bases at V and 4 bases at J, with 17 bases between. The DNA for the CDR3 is TGTGCCAGCAGTTCCAGCGGGCTCATGCTGGGGGCCAACGTCCTGACTTTC. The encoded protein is CASSSSGLMLGANVLTF.

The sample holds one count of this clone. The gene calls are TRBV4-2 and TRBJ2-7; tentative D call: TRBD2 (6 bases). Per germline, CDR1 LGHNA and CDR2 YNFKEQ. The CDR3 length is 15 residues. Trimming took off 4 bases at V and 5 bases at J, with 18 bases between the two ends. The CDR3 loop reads CASSPSGAGSHEQYF. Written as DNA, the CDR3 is TGTGCCAGCAGCCCCTCCGGGGCGGGATCCCACGAGCAGTACTTC.

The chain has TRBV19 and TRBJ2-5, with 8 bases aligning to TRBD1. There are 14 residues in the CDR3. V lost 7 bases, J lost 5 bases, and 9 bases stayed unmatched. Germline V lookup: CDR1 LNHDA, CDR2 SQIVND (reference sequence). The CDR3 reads CASTRGGQVETQYF. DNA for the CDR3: TGTGCCAGTACCCGAGGGGGACAGGTCGAGACCCAGTACTTC.

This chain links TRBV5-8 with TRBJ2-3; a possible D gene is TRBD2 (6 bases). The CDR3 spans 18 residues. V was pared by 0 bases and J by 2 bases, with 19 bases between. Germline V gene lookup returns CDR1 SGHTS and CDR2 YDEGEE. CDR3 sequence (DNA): TGTGCCAGCAGCTTGGACGACCTAGGGAGGAAGAACACAGATACGCAGTATTTT. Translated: CASSLDDLGRKNTDTQYF.

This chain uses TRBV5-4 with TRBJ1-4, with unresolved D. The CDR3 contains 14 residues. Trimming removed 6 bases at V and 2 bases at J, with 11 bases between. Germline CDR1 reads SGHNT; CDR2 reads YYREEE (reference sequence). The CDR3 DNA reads TGTGCCAGCAAAGGAGCGGGGACTAATGAAAAACTGTTTTTT. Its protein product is CASKGAGTNEKLFF.

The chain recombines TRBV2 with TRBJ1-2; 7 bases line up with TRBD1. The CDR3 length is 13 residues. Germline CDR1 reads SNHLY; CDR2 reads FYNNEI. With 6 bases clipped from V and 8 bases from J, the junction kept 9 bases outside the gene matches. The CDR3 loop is CASRAWDRFGYTF. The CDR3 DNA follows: TGTGCCAGCAGAGCGTGGGACAGATTCGGCTACACCTTC.